These 28 T cell receptor beta chains originate from one sample sequenced in a study of cytomegalovirus exposure and HLA in healthy donors. Clones were read by immunoSEQ multiplex PCR, and TCRdb kept only the in-frame ones, dropping some. Of roughly 330,000 clones listed, 87% are singletons. The sample comprised PBMCs. These receptors came from a woman in her thirties in good health and CMV-seropositive.

The rearrangement uses TRBV6-1 and TRBJ2-1; D call uncertain. The germline CDR1 and CDR2 sequences are MNHNS and SASEGT. V was pared by 4 bases and J by 3 bases, with 7 bases between. This CDR3 comprises 13 residues. The CDR3, as DNA: TGTGCCAGCAGTGTTGGGCTCTACAATGAGCAGTTCTTC. Translation: CASSVGLYNEQFF.

The J gene is TRBJ1-3, the V gene TRBV5-1; the D gene is possibly TRBD1 (6 bases). Trimming shortened V by 3 bases and J by 4 bases, and 11 bases separated the two germline ends. CDR1 is SGHRS and CDR2 is YFSETQ in the germline V gene. The CDR3 runs to 14 residues. The CDR3 loop reads CASSSGERGNTIYF. CDR3 coding DNA: TGCGCCAGCAGCTCAGGGGAAAGAGGAAACACCATATATTTT.

The rearrangement joins TRBV7-2 to TRBJ1-2, with no clear D. Between the trimmed V and J ends, which lost 1 base and 1 base, there was a span of 7 bases. This CDR3 has 14 amino acids. The germline CDR1 and CDR2 sequences are SGHTA and FQGNSA. The CDR3 loop reads CASSLVSFNYGYTF. In nucleotides, the CDR3 is TGTGCCAGCAGCTTAGTGTCGTTTAACTATGGCTACACCTTC.

This rearrangement joins TRBV29-1 to TRBJ2-7, with D perhaps TRBD1 (5 bases). V lost 2 bases and J lost 1, with 9 bases in between. The CDR3 sequence is 13 residues long. In germline, CDR1 is SQVTM, CDR2 ANQGSEA. CDR3 amino acids: CSVETAGSYEQYF. In DNA form, the CDR3 reads TGCAGCGTTGAAACGGCAGGGTCCTACGAGCAGTACTTC.

The chain links TRBV9 to TRBJ2-5, with 12 bases fitting TRBD2. V shed 0 bases and J 4 bases; nucleotides not matched to a gene: 7. This CDR3 comprises 17 residues. Germline CDR1 SGDLS, CDR2 YYNGEE. CDR3 sequence reads: CASSVGTSGALGETQYF. The CDR3 DNA reads TGTGCCAGCAGCGTAGGGACTAGCGGGGCCTTAGGAGAGACCCAGTACTTC.

The chain employs TRBV2 and TRBJ2-7, with D perhaps matching TRBD1 (5 bases). Germline V gene data show CDR1 as SNHLY and CDR2 as FYNNEI. The CDR3 extends over 14 amino acids. V was shortened by 3 bases and J by 1 base, with 10 bases between the two germline ends. Here the CDR3 DNA reads TGTGCCAGCAGTGACTGGCAGGGTTCCTACGAGCAGTACTTC. Residues: CASSDWQGSYEQYF.

For the CDR3, the DNA is TGTGCCAGCAGCGTAGCTTGGGGCAACTCCTACGAGCAGTACTTC. Translated, it gives CASSVAWGNSYEQYF. The rearrangement uses TRBV9 and TRBJ2-7, with a possible D match to TRBD1 (5 bases). Trimming stripped 0 bases from V and 0 bases from J, with 10 bases between. This CDR3 comprises 15 residues. Germline V gives CDR1 SGDLS, CDR2 YYNGEE.

This chain uses TRBV7-3 with TRBJ2-2, with 7 positions matching TRBD2. Trimming at V came to 7 bases and at J to 7 bases, leaving 15 bases not matched to a gene. CDR3 length: 16 residues. CDR1 is SGHTA, CDR2 FQGTGA, per germline. The chain's CDR3 is CASTPAGTRELGELFF. The CDR3 DNA reads as TGTGCCAGCACCCCCGCCGGTACGCGGGAGCTCGGGGAGCTGTTTTTT.

This rearrangement joins TRBV19 to TRBJ1-1; D is possibly TRBD1 (6 bases). Per the germline V gene, CDR1 is LNHDA and CDR2 is SQIVND (reference sequence). Trimming removed 1 base at V and 4 bases at J, with 10 bases between. CDR3 length equals 14 residues. The CDR3 DNA reads as TGTGCCAGTAGTATAGGGGGGGCCGGCACTGAAGCTTTCTTT. Residues: CASSIGGAGTEAFF. The full variable domain, with the rest looked up from reference TRBV19 and TRBJ1-1, is DGGITQSPKYLFRKEGQNVTLSCEQNLNHDAMYWYRQDPGQGLRLIYYSQIVNDFQKGDIAEGYSVSREKKESFPLTVTSAQKNPTAFYLCASSIGGAGTEAFFGQGTRLTVV.

J is TRBJ2-3 and V is TRBV9; the D gene is possibly TRBD2 (6 bases). There are 19 residues in the CDR3. CDR1 is SGDLS and CDR2 is YYNGEE in the germline V gene. V was shortened by 0 bases and J by 2 bases, with 22 bases between the two germline ends. CDR3 amino acids: CASSVEGGGMIWNTDTQYF. The CDR3 DNA reads as TGTGCCAGCAGCGTAGAGGGTGGAGGGATGATCTGGAACACAGATACGCAGTATTTT.

This clone appeared a few times. V usage is TRBV28 and J usage is TRBJ2-7, with D maybe TRBD1 (5 bases). V was trimmed by 4 bases and J by 11 bases, leaving 15 bases between them. This CDR3 spans 12 amino acids. The V gene's germline CDR1 is MDHEN and CDR2 SYDVKM. The CDR3 here is CASSSLGQMEYF. The CDR3 nucleotides are TGTGCCAGCAGTTCCCTGGGGCAGATGGAGTACTTC. Looking up the rest from reference TRBV28 and TRBJ2-7 gives the full variable domain: DVKVTQSSRYLVKRTGEKVFLECVQDMDHENMFWYRQDPGLGLRLIYFSYDVKMKEKGDIPEGYSVSREKKERFSLILESASTNQTSMYLCASSSLGQMEYFGPGTRLTVT.

The chain uses TRBV27 and TRBJ2-7; 7 bases agree with TRBD1. CDR1 MNHEY and CDR2 SMNVEV come from the germline V gene (reference sequence). This CDR3 is built from 13 residues. Losses at the gene ends were 4 bases for V and 2 bases for J; bases not matched to a gene: 2. The CDR3 coding sequence is TGTGCCAGCAGTTCGGGACAGCCCTACGAGCAGTACTTC. Translated: CASSSGQPYEQYF.

The chain is built from TRBV18 and TRBJ1-4, with D possibly matching TRBD1 (5 bases). V lost 1 base and J lost 8, with 14 bases in between. The length of the CDR3 is 15 residues. Germline loops: CDR1 KGHSH, CDR2 LQKENI. Here the CDR3 DNA reads TGTGCCAGCTCACCACAGTCTCGGGGGGGAGAAAAACTGTTTTTT. Protein sequence: CASSPQSRGGEKLFF.

The chain employs TRBV27 and TRBJ2-7; D is unclear. V lost 0 bases and J 9 bases, leaving 12 bases between the germline ends. The CDR3 totals 13 residues. Looked up from germline, CDR1 is MNHEY and CDR2 is SMNVEV (reference sequence). CDR3 sequence: CASSLSGPPAQYF. In DNA form, the CDR3 reads TGTGCCAGCAGTTTATCGGGCCCCCCCGCGCAGTACTTC.

The chain combines TRBV30 with TRBJ1-5; 8 nucleotides align to TRBD1. The CDR3 sequence is 17 residues long. Germline V gene lookup returns CDR1 GTSNPN and CDR2 SVGIG (reference sequence). V shed 2 bases, J shed 6 bases, and the junction held 15 bases outside the gene matches. This chain's CDR3 is CAWSPGSYGQGGQPQHF. CDR3 in DNA: TGTGCCTGGAGTCCGGGGTCCTATGGACAGGGCGGTCAGCCCCAGCATTTT.

The chain couples TRBV2 to TRBJ2-1; 7 bases are a match to TRBD2. Germline assignment: CDR1 SNHLY and CDR2 FYNNEI. The length of the CDR3 is 10 residues. V lost 8 bases, J lost 15 bases, and 7 bases stayed unmatched. For the CDR3, the DNA is TGTGCCAGCGTAGCGGGTGCGACGTTCTTC. Translated, it gives CASVAGATFF.

J is TRBJ1-1 and V is TRBV7-9, with D unclear. Germline CDR1 reads SEHNR; CDR2 reads FQNEAQ (reference sequence). The CDR3 is 13 residues long. With 4 bases removed from V and 5 bases from J, the gap between germline ends came to 11 bases. CDR3 DNA sequence: TGTGCCAGCAGCTCATCAATGCGGACTGAAGCTTTCTTT. The encoded protein is CASSSSMRTEAFF.

The V and J genes are TRBV2 and TRBJ2-3, with D maybe TRBD2 (5 bases). Germline V CDR1 and CDR2: SNHLY, FYNNEI. There are 13 residues in the CDR3. Deletions cut 9 bases from V and 5 bases from J, with 15 bases between. CDR3 coding DNA: TGTGCCAGTAGCGAGAGAGGCATAGATACGCAGTATTTT. This encodes CASSERGIDTQYF.

This chain links TRBV27 with TRBJ2-2, with TRBD1 matching 10 bases. The V gene's germline CDR1 is MNHEY and CDR2 SMNVEV (reference sequence). The CDR3 is made up of 18 amino acids. V shed 6 bases and J 1 base; nucleotides not matched to a gene: 11. The CDR3: CASSQRGTGVVNTGELFF. The CDR3, as DNA: TGTGCCAGCAGCCAGCGGGGGACAGGGGTTGTGAACACCGGGGAGCTGTTTTTT.

The chain links TRBV4-1 to TRBJ1-2; D is possibly TRBD1 (6 bases). This CDR3 is 16 amino acids long. Germline CDR1 MGHRA, CDR2 YSYEKL. V lost 5 bases and J lost 0, with 16 bases in between. CDR3 region: CASSSRTGAANYGYTF. DNA for the CDR3: TGCGCCAGCAGCTCCCGGACGGGGGCAGCTAACTATGGCTACACCTTC.

The chain joins TRBV5-8 to TRBJ1-2; D remains ambiguous. Germline CDR1 reads SGHTS; CDR2 reads YDEGEE. This CDR3 is built from 13 residues. V lost 5 bases, J lost 3 bases, and 11 bases lay in between. CDR3 protein: CASRLAGDYGYTF. The CDR3 bases are TGTGCCAGCAGATTAGCTGGGGACTATGGCTACACCTTC.

J is TRBJ2-7 and V is TRBV13, with 12 bases identical to TRBD2. This CDR3 spans 16 amino acids. With 0 bases clipped from V and 4 bases from J, the junction kept 4 bases outside the gene matches. The V gene's germline CDR1 is PRHDT and CDR2 FYEKMQ (reference sequence). The CDR3 sequence is CASSLGLAGGRYEQYF. The CDR3 region has the DNA TGTGCCAGCAGCTTAGGACTAGCGGGGGGTCGGTACGAGCAGTACTTC.

This clone was detected only a few times. The chain joins TRBV5-1 to TRBJ2-7; D is perhaps TRBD1 (6 bases). V gave up 0 bases and J gave up 7 bases, with 11 bases separating them. Germline CDR1 is SGHRS and CDR2 is YFSETQ. The CDR3 has 13 residues. CDR3 coding DNA: TGCGCCAGCAGCTTGGCAACAGGGCGGGAGCAGTACTTC. Translating gives CASSLATGREQYF.

V gene TRBV27 combines with J gene TRBJ2-7; 7 nucleotides align to TRBD1. The CDR3 has 14 amino acids. Per the germline V gene, CDR1 is MNHEY and CDR2 is SMNVEV (reference sequence). Trimming at V came to 3 bases and at J to 3 bases, leaving 5 bases not matched to a gene. The CDR3 loop reads CASSLTGTVYEQYF. In DNA, the CDR3 is TGTGCCAGCAGTTTGACCGGGACAGTCTACGAGCAGTACTTC.

This sequence joins TRBV28 and TRBJ2-7; 15 bases are shared with TRBD2. V lost 3 bases and J lost 2; bases outside the gene matches: 8. The CDR3 totals 18 residues. Germline-derived CDR1 and CDR2 are MDHEN and SYDVKM. CDR3 bases: TGTGCCAGCAGTTTCACCTGGACTAGCGGGAGGGCCGCCTACGAGCAGTACTTC. Its protein is CASSFTWTSGRAAYEQYF.

This rearrangement joins TRBV20-1 to TRBJ1-6; D ambiguous. Germline-derived CDR1 and CDR2 are DFQATT and SNEGSKA (reference sequence). V was trimmed by 5 bases and J by 13 bases, leaving 12 bases between them. CDR3 length equals 11 residues. The CDR3, as DNA: TGCAGTGCTCCAACGGGGAGTCCCCTCCACTTT. Translation: CSAPTGSPLHF.

This clone was found once. V usage is TRBV19 and J usage is TRBJ1-5; 10 positions agree with TRBD1. The germline V gene has CDR1 LNHDA and CDR2 SQIVND (reference sequence). CDR3 length equals 17 residues. V lost 5 bases, J lost 7 bases, and 14 bases stayed unmatched. The CDR3 loop is CASSPIPRQGAEQPQHF. The CDR3 nucleotides read TGTGCCAGTAGTCCAATACCCCGACAGGGGGCTGAGCAGCCCCAGCATTTT.

This clone has more than one count but fewer than ten. The V and J genes are TRBV28 and TRBJ2-2; a possible D gene is TRBD2 (6 bases). V lost 5 bases to trimming and J lost 4 bases, with 20 bases between them. This CDR3 has 17 residues. Germline V gives CDR1 MDHEN, CDR2 SYDVKM. CDR3 loop: CASSPILAPFATGELFF. The CDR3 DNA sequence: TGTGCCAGCAGTCCGATTCTAGCGCCGTTCGCCACCGGGGAGCTGTTTTTT.